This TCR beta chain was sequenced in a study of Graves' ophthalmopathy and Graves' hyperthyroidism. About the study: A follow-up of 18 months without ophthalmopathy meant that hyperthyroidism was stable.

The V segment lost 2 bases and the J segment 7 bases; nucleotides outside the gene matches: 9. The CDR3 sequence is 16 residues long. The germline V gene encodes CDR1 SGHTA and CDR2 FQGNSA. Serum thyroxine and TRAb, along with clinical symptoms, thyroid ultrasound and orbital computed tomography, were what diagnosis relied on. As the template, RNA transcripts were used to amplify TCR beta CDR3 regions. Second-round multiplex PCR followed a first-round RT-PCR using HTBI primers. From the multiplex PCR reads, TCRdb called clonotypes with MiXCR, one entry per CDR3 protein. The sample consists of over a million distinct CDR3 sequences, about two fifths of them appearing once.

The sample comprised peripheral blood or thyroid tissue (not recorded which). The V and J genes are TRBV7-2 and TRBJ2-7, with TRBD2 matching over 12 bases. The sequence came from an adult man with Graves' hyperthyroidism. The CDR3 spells CASSLSFGTSGLEQYF. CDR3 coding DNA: TGTGCCAGCAGCTTATCCTTTGGGACTAGCGGGCTAGAGCAGTACTTC.